A single sample is the source of the 27 T cell receptor beta chains below, sequenced in a study of identical twins. TCRdb reprocessed the 5' RACE reads via MiXCR and lists one record per CDR3 protein. Of a few hundred thousand distinct CDR3 sequences listed, over 8.5% were seen once; the top ten hold about 7.1%. These sequences were also reported in another study, on yellow fever vaccine responses in identical twins.

The sample comprised CD8+ T cells sorted from blood. These receptors all stem from a woman aged 18-29 years in good health.

This clonotype was seen repeatedly, ten times or more. This chain connects TRBV7-9 to TRBJ2-7; perhaps TRBD2 as D (5 bases). The CDR3 is made up of 12 amino acids. CDR1 is SEHNR, CDR2 FQNEAQ, per germline (reference sequence). V lost 7 bases to trimming and J lost 7 bases, with 14 bases between them. CDR3 residues: CASTQRGGEQYF. The CDR3 DNA follows: TGTGCCAGCACCCAACGGGGTGGGGAGCAGTACTTC.

This clonotype was seen many times. The chain couples TRBV7-9 to TRBJ2-1; 7 nucleotides line up with TRBD2. Germline values: CDR1 SEHNR, CDR2 FQNEAQ (reference sequence). The J segment lost 0 bases and the V segment lost 4 bases, leaving 6 bases of the junction unmatched. There are 16 residues in the CDR3. CDR3 DNA: TGTGCCAGCAGCTCCGGCGGCGGGAGCTCCTACAATGAGCAGTTCTTC. Encoded protein: CASSSGGGSSYNEQFF.

The chain uses TRBV20-1 and TRBJ2-7, with a possible D match to TRBD2 (6 bases). Trimming cost V 1 base and J 7 bases, with 17 bases left between them. Germline V gene sequence: CDR1 DFQATT, CDR2 SNEGSKA (reference sequence). The CDR3 spans 14 residues. The CDR3 nucleotides are TGCAGTGCTAGAGGTCAGCCTAGCGAGGAAGAGCAGTACTTC. It yields the protein CSARGQPSEEEQYF.

This chain connects TRBV7-3 to TRBJ2-3, with TRBD2 matching over 16 bases. Looked up from germline, CDR1 is SGHTA and CDR2 is FQGTGA. CDR3 length equals 16 residues. The J segment lost 10 bases and the V segment lost 2 bases, leaving 6 bases of the junction unmatched. CDR3 DNA: TGTGCCAGCAGCTTATGGGGACTAGCGGGGGGGTCTCCGCAGTATTTT. It codes for CASSLWGLAGGSPQYF.

This clonotype appeared a few times. V usage is TRBV18 and J usage is TRBJ2-1; maybe TRBD2 (5 bases). This CDR3 contains 13 residues. The germline V gene encodes CDR1 KGHSH and CDR2 LQKENI. V lost 3 bases and J lost 7, with 10 bases in between. CDR3 in amino acids: CASSPSGVNEQFF. The CDR3 DNA is TGTGCCAGCTCACCTTCCGGGGTTAATGAGCAGTTCTTC.

The rearrangement links TRBV27 to TRBJ1-5, with 8 bases matching TRBD1. Germline CDR1 reads MNHEY; CDR2 reads SMNVEV (reference sequence). The ends lost 5 bases at V and 3 bases at J; junction bases unmatched: 3. This CDR3 spans 14 amino acids. The CDR3 nucleotides read TGTGCCAGCAGTATGACAGGGGACAATCAGCCCCAGCATTTT. Translating gives CASSMTGDNQPQHF.

Turning to this clonotype: At one end, the junction sequence differs from germline, possibly due to a read error. The chain uses TRBV27 and TRBJ2-1; TRBD1 agrees at 7 bases. The CDR3 has 13 residues. Germline assignment: CDR1 MNHEY and CDR2 SMNVEV (reference sequence). The CDR3 nucleotides read TGCGCCAGCAGTTTGACAGGGATGGATGAGCAGTTCTTC. It specifies CASSLTGMDEQFF.

This chain links TRBV6-4 with TRBJ2-4, with D possibly being TRBD2 (6 bases). The V gene lost 3 bases and the J gene lost 5 bases, with 14 bases spanning the gap. The CDR3 length is 15 residues. The germline gives CDR1 MRHNA, CDR2 SNTAGT. As DNA, the CDR3 is TGTGCCAGCAGTGATGGGGTTAGCGGTGAAAACATTCAGTACTTC. Its protein is CASSDGVSGENIQYF.

This clonotype has ten or more counts. The chain carries TRBV5-1 and TRBJ2-7; maybe TRBD2 (5 bases). The CDR3 consists of 14 residues. The germline V gene encodes CDR1 SGHRS and CDR2 YFSETQ. The V and J ends lost 4 bases and 6 bases respectively, with 17 bases between them. The DNA for the CDR3 is TGCGCCAGCAGCGCGGAGGCCTTGGTGTTCGAGCAGTACTTC. It translates to CASSAEALVFEQYF. The variable domain in full, with the rest retrieved from reference TRBV5-1 and TRBJ2-7, is KAGVTQTPRYLIKTRGQQVTLSCSPISGHRSVSWYQQTPGQGLQFLFEYFSETQRNKGNFPGRFSGRQFSNSRSEMNVSTLELGDSALYLCASSAEALVFEQYFGPGTRLTVT.

This clonotype occurred many times. J is TRBJ2-3 and V is TRBV7-9; D ambiguous. The CDR3 loop spans 14 amino acids. CDR1 and CDR2 from the germline V gene are SEHNR and FQNEAQ (reference sequence). The V end lost 4 bases, the J end lost 4 bases, and 12 bases lay between the germline ends. CDR3 in amino acids: CASSSPATPDTQYF. The CDR3 DNA reads as TGTGCCAGCAGCTCGCCAGCCACCCCAGATACGCAGTATTTT.

This clonotype was detected only a few times. The chain carries TRBV9 and TRBJ1-1; D might be TRBD1 (5 bases). Trimming took off 0 bases at V and 8 bases at J, with 14 bases between the two ends. CDR3 length: 14 amino acids. Germline values: CDR1 SGDLS, CDR2 YYNGEE. The CDR3 sequence is CASSVGGVGEEAFF. CDR3 bases: TGTGCCAGCAGCGTAGGAGGGGTCGGGGAAGAAGCTTTCTTT.

This clonotype was observed at least ten times. The rearrangement joins TRBV4-1 to TRBJ2-5, with D maybe TRBD1 (5 bases). Germline CDR1 reads MGHRA; CDR2 reads YSYEKL. V lost 0 bases and J 2 bases, leaving 13 bases between the germline ends. This CDR3 spans 16 amino acids. The CDR3 DNA reads as TGCGCCAGCAGCCAAGAATTTGGGGCGTCTCAAGAGACCCAGTACTTC. This codes for CASSQEFGASQETQYF.

This clonotype was observed many times. This sequence joins TRBV4-3 and TRBJ1-5; no firm D call. V was pared by 3 bases and J by 7 bases, with 16 bases between. Germline V gene data show CDR1 as LGHNA and CDR2 as YSLEER. The CDR3 sequence is 15 residues long. Here the CDR3 DNA reads TGCGCCAGCAGCCACTGGACGGGAGGAGACCAGCCCCAGCATTTT. Its translation: CASSHWTGGDQPQHF.

The V gene is TRBV19, the J gene TRBJ1-5; the D is unclear. Germline values: CDR1 LNHDA, CDR2 SQIVND (reference sequence). V was cut by 4 bases and J by 4 bases, with 8 bases left in between. This CDR3 contains 13 residues. The CDR3 bases are TGTGCCAGTAGTACCGACACTAATCAGCCCCAGCATTTT. Translated, it gives CASSTDTNQPQHF.

This clonotype was seen ten or more times. This chain connects TRBV10-1 to TRBJ2-5; D perhaps matches TRBD2 (5 bases). Between the trimmed V and J ends, which lost 6 bases and 0 bases, there was a span of 20 bases. CDR1 is WNHNN and CDR2 is SYGVQD in the germline V gene (reference sequence). The CDR3 sequence is 17 residues long. CDR3 coding DNA: TGCGCCAGCAGGTCAGACTCGGGCGAGGGAGACCAAGAGACCCAGTACTTC. Its protein product is CASRSDSGEGDQETQYF.

In its sample, this clonotype was seen a few times. The rearrangement joins TRBV15 to TRBJ2-1, with 12 bases lining up with TRBD2. Germline V CDR1 and CDR2: LNHNV, YYDKDF (reference sequence). Trimming at V came to 6 bases and at J to 7 bases, leaving 10 bases not matched to a gene. The CDR3 extends over 16 amino acids. The CDR3, as DNA: TGTGCCACCAGACTAGCGGGGGGTCTGTGGCCAAATGAGCAGTTCTTC. It specifies CATRLAGGLWPNEQFF.

The table lists this clonotype with a few counts. J is TRBJ2-3 and V is TRBV20-1; 10 bases are a match to TRBD2. V shed 0 bases, J shed 6 bases, and the junction held 18 bases outside the gene matches. Germline V gives CDR1 DFQATT, CDR2 SNEGSKA (reference sequence). CDR3 length equals 19 residues. CDR3 DNA: TGCAGTGCTAGAGATAAGGAGCCTAGCGGGGGCCAGACCTTTGATACGCAGTATTTT. Protein: CSARDKEPSGGQTFDTQYF.

The sample holds many counts of this clonotype. The chain has TRBV29-1 and TRBJ2-7, with D perhaps matching TRBD1 (6 bases). V was cut by 0 bases and J by 1 base, with 13 bases left in between. This CDR3 is built from 15 residues. Germline V gene sequence: CDR1 SQVTM, CDR2 ANQGSEA. CDR3 nucleotide sequence: TGCAGCGTTGAAGAATGGAACAGGGAATCCTACGAGCAGTACTTC. Amino acid sequence: CSVEEWNRESYEQYF.

This clonotype was counted at least ten times. The V gene is TRBV5-6, the J gene TRBJ1-5; 9 nucleotides line up with TRBD1. This CDR3 has 15 residues. Germline CDR1 and CDR2: SGHDT and YYEEEE. Unmatched junction bases numbered 3, after V lost 0 bases and J lost 5 bases. The CDR3 loop reads CASSLAGTGYQPQHF. The CDR3 DNA reads as TGTGCCAGCAGCTTGGCCGGGACAGGGTATCAGCCCCAGCATTTT. Full variable domain (missing parts from reference TRBV5-6 and TRBJ1-5): DAGVTQSPTHLIKTRGQQVTLRCSPKSGHDTVSWYQQALGQGPQFIFQYYEEEERQRGNFPDRFSGHQFPNYSSELNVNALLLGDSALYLCASSLAGTGYQPQHFGDGTRLSIL.

In this sample, this clonotype turned up many times. V gene TRBV6-2 or TRBV6-3 combines with J gene TRBJ1-5; a weak D match, TRBD1 (5 bases). The CDR3 runs 14 residues. Germline CDR1 and CDR2: MNHEY and SVGEGT. The V gene lost 6 bases and the J gene lost 6 bases, with 15 bases spanning the gap. The CDR3 DNA reads as TGTGCCAGCAGCCCTGGGACCGACACTCAGCCCCAGCATTTT. Amino acids: CASSPGTDTQPQHF.

The chain employs TRBV5-1 and TRBJ2-7; 11 nucleotides match TRBD2. The CDR3 is 15 residues long. The V gene's germline CDR1 is SGHRS and CDR2 YFSETQ. Trimming cost V 4 bases and J 2 bases; bases outside gene matches: 5. The CDR3 nucleotides read TGCGCCAGCAGCGCGGGGACTAGCGGAACCTACGAGCAGTACTTC. This codes for CASSAGTSGTYEQYF.

This clonotype was found many times. V usage is TRBV12-3 or TRBV12-4 and J usage is TRBJ1-2; the match to TRBD1 covers 7 bases. This CDR3 region has 15 residues. V was clipped by 5 bases and J by 0 bases; unmatched bases: 6. CDR3 nucleotides: TGTGCCAGCAGTCTGGGACAGACCACTAACTATGGCTACACCTTC. Its translation: CASSLGQTTNYGYTF.

This clonotype was observed a handful of times. This chain connects TRBV5-1 to TRBJ2-1, with D unclear. Per germline, CDR1 SGHRS and CDR2 YFSETQ. V was shortened by 0 bases and J by 7 bases, with 14 bases between the two germline ends. The CDR3 covers 15 residues. DNA for the CDR3: TGCGCCAGCAGCTTGGATTTTGGCAGAAAGAATGAGCAGTTCTTC. This encodes CASSLDFGRKNEQFF.

This clonotype was seen at least ten times. This chain connects TRBV4-1 to TRBJ2-2, with D uncertain. The V end lost 1 base, the J end lost 2 bases, and 5 bases lay between the germline ends. The CDR3 loop spans 14 amino acids. Germline CDR1 MGHRA, CDR2 YSYEKL. The CDR3 here is CASSQGANTGELFF. DNA of the CDR3: TGCGCCAGCAGCCAAGGGGCCAACACCGGGGAGCTGTTTTTT.

This clonotype was detected ten times or more. The CDR3 protein is CASSLEKGSYNEQFF. Written as DNA, the CDR3 is TGTGCCAGCAGCTTAGAGAAGGGTTCCTACAATGAGCAGTTCTTC. The chain joins TRBV7-9 to TRBJ2-1, with D unresolved. The CDR3 has 15 residues. CDR1 and CDR2 from the germline V gene are SEHNR and FQNEAQ (reference sequence). V was trimmed by 1 base and J by 1 base, leaving 8 bases between them.

This clonotype was observed many times. This chain links TRBV5-1 with TRBJ1-2, with D hard to call. V lost 0 bases, J lost 3 bases, and 9 bases lay in between. Germline V lookup: CDR1 SGHRS, CDR2 YFSETQ. The CDR3 runs 14 residues. The CDR3 DNA follows: TGCGCCAGCAGCTTGGAGGGATCAGACTATGGCTACACCTTC. Amino acids: CASSLEGSDYGYTF.

This clonotype was counted a few times. The CDR3 here is CASSLSAGGYTGELFF. DNA for the CDR3: TGTGCCAGCAGTTTATCAGCGGGAGGGTACACCGGGGAGCTGTTTTTT. The V and J genes are TRBV12-3 or TRBV12-4 and TRBJ2-2, with 10 nucleotides matching TRBD2. The CDR3 loop spans 16 amino acids. With V trimmed by 2 bases and J by 3 bases, 3 bases remained unmatched.